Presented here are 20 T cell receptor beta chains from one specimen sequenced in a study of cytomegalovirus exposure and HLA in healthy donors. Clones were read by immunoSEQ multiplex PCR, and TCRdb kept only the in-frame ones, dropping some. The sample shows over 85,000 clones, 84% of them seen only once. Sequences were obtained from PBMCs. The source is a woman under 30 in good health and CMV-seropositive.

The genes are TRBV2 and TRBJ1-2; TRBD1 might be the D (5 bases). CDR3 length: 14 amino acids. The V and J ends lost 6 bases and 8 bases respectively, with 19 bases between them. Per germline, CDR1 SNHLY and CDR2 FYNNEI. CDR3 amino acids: CASRYTGLGRGYTF. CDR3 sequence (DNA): TGTGCCAGCAGATACACAGGTCTGGGCCGAGGCTACACCTTC.

CDR3 sequence: CATSRDLRGDQFF. CDR3 DNA sequence: TGTGCCACCAGCAGAGATCTTCGGGGTGATCAGTTCTTC. J is TRBJ2-1 and V is TRBV15; the D gene is possibly TRBD2 (5 bases). Germline-derived CDR1 and CDR2 are LNHNV and YYDKDF (reference sequence). The V and J ends lost 0 bases and 13 bases respectively, with 13 bases between them. The CDR3 sequence is 13 residues long.

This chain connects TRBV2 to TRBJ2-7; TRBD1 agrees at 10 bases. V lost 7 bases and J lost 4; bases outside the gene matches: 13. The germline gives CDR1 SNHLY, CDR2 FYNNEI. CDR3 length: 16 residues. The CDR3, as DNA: TGTGCCAGCACCTTTCCCCGGGACAGGGGTGGTTACGAGCAGTACTTC. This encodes CASTFPRDRGGYEQYF.

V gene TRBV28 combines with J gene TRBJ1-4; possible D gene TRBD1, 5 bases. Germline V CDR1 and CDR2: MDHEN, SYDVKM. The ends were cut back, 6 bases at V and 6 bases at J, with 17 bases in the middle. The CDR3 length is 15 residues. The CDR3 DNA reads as TGTGCCAGCAGAGGGTCAACCCGGGGGGATGAAAAACTGTTTTTT. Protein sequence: CASRGSTRGDEKLFF.

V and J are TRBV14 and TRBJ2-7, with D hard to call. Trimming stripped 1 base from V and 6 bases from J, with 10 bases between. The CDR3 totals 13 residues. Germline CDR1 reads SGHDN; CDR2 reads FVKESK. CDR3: CASSQALPSEQYF. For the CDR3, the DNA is TGTGCCAGCAGCCAAGCGTTACCCAGCGAGCAGTACTTC.

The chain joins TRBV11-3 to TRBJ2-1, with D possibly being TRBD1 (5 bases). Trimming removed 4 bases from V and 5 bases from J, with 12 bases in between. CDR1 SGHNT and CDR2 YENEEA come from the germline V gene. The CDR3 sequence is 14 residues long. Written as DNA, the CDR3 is TGTGCCAGCAGCTCCCGGACAAGTGACAATGAGCAGTTCTTC. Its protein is CASSSRTSDNEQFF.

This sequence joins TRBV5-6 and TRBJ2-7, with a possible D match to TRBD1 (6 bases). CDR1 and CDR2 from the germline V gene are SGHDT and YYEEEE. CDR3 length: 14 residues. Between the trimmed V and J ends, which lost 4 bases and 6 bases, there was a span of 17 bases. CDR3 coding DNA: TGTGCCAGCAGCGGGGCACAGGGTTGGGGCGAGCAGTACTTC. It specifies CASSGAQGWGEQYF.

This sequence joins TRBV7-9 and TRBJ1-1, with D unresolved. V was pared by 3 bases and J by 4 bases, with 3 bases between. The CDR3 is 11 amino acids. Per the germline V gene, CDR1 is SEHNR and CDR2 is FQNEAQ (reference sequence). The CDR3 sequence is CASSFGTEAFF. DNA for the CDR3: TGTGCCAGCAGCTTCGGCACTGAAGCTTTCTTT.

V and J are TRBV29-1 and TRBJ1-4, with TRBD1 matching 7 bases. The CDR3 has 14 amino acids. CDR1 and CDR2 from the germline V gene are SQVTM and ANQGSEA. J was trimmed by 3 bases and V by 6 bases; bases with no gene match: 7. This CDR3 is CSVGTGAPNEKLFF. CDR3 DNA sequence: TGCAGCGTCGGAACAGGGGCTCCTAATGAAAAACTGTTTTTT.

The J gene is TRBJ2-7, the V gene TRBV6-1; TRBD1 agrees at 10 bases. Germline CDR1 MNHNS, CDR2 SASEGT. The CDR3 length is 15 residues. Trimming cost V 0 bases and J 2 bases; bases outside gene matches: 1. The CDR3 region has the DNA TGTGCCAGCAGTGAAGCCGGGACAGGGGCCTACGAGCAGTACTTC. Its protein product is CASSEAGTGAYEQYF.

This chain's CDR3 is CASSFFTNQQVGYTF. CDR3 bases: TGTGCCAGCAGCTTCTTCACCAACCAACAAGTAGGCTACACCTTC. The chain has TRBV7-9 and TRBJ1-2; D is unresolved. Germline V gives CDR1 SEHNR, CDR2 FQNEAQ (reference sequence). This CDR3 is built from 15 residues. V was shortened by 3 bases and J by 8 bases, with 19 bases between the two germline ends.

The CDR3 sequence: CASSELGRGSRVRSYNSPLHF. CDR3 sequence (DNA): TGCGCCAGCAGTGAGTTGGGCAGGGGTTCAAGGGTGAGGTCCTATAATTCACCCCTCCACTTT. The chain is built from TRBV10-2 and TRBJ1-6; D perhaps matches TRBD1 (6 bases). Germline V gene sequence: CDR1 WSHSY, CDR2 SAAADI. V dropped 1 base and J dropped 1 base, with 23 bases sitting between them. CDR3 size: 21 residues.

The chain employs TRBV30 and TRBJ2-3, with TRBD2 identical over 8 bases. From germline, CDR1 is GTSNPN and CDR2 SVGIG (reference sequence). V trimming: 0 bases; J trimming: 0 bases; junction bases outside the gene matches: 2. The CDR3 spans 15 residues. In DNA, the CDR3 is TGTGCCTGGAGTGTAGTAGCGGGGAGCACAGATACGCAGTATTTT. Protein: CAWSVVAGSTDTQYF.

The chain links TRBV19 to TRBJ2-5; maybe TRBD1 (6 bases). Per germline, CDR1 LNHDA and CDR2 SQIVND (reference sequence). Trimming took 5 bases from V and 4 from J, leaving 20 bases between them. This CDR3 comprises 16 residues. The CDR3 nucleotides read TGTGCCAGTAGTGTTCCAACAGGGTATCAAGGAGAGACCCAGTACTTC. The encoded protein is CASSVPTGYQGETQYF. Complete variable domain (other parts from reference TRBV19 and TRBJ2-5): DGGITQSPKYLFRKEGQNVTLSCEQNLNHDAMYWYRQDPGQGLRLIYYSQIVNDFQKGDIAEGYSVSREKKESFPLTVTSAQKNPTAFYLCASSVPTGYQGETQYFGPGTRLLVL.

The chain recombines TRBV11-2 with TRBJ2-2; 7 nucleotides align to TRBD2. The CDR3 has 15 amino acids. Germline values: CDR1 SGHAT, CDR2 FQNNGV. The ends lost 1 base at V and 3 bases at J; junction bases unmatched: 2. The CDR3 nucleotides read TGTGCCAGCAGCTTAGCAGCGGGACACACCGGGGAGCTGTTTTTT. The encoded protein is CASSLAAGHTGELFF.

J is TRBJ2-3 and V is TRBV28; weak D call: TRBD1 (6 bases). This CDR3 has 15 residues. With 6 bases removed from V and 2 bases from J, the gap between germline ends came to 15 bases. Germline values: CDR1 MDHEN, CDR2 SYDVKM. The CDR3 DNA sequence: TGTGCCAGCAGAGCCCAGGACAGCGCCACAGATACGCAGTATTTT. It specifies CASRAQDSATDTQYF.

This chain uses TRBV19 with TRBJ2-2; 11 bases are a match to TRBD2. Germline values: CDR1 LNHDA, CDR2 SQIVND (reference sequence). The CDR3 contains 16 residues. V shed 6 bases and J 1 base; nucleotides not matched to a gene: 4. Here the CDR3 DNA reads TGTGCCAGTAGCCTTGGACTAGCGGGGAACACCGGGGAGCTGTTTTTT. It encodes CASSLGLAGNTGELFF.

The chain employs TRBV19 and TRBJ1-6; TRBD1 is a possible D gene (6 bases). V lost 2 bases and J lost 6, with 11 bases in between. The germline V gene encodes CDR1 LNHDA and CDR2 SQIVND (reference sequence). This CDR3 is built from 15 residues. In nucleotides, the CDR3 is TGTGCCAGTAGTATATCAGGACAGATTAATTCACCCCTCCACTTT. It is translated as CASSISGQINSPLHF.

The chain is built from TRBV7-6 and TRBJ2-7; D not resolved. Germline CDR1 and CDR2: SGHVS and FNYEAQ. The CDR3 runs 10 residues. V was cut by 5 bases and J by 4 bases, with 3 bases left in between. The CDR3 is CASSQYEQYF. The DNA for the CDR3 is TGTGCCAGCAGCCAGTACGAGCAGTACTTC.

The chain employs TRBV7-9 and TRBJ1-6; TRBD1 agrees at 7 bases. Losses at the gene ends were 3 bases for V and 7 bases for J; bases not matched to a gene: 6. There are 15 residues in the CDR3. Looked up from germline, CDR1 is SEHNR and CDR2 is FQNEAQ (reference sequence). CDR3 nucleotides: TGTGCCAGCAGCTTGACAGGGTTGGGCAATTCACCCCTCCACTTT. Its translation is CASSLTGLGNSPLHF.